The subject of this entry is one T cell receptor (beta chain). The antigen is unknown. After removal of 6 bases from V and 6 bases from J, the junction contained 5 bases not matched to a gene. The CDR3 spans 14 residues. Germline loops: CDR1 MDHEN, CDR2 SYDVKM. This specimen belongs to a study of chemoradiotherapy in HPV16-positive cancers. Whole-study context: Functional T-cell assays on two HPV16-positive patients' cells defined candidate HPV-specific clones and common TCR motifs.

Study-level points and caveats: HPV-specific T cells were functionally defined from only a couple of HPV16-positive patients. For HPV16-positive patients, expanding HPV-responsive T cells associated with longer recurrence-free survival. Candidate HPV-specific clones and E7-related TCR motifs grew in tumor during treatment.

Assay used: immunoSEQ multiplex PCR; TCRdb lists only in-frame clones, some missing. The repertoire holds 15,000 to 20,000 clones, with about 73% as singletons. V and J are TRBV28 and TRBJ1-5; 10 bases are a match to TRBD1. The source of this sequence is a human donor with HPV-associated anogenital cancer. This specimen consisted of tumor tissue, obtained from a patient who underwent chemoradiotherapy. The CDR3 nucleotides are TGTGCCAGCAGGACAGGGGGCGCGGGTCAGCCCCAGCATTTT. Translation: CASRTGGAGQPQHF.